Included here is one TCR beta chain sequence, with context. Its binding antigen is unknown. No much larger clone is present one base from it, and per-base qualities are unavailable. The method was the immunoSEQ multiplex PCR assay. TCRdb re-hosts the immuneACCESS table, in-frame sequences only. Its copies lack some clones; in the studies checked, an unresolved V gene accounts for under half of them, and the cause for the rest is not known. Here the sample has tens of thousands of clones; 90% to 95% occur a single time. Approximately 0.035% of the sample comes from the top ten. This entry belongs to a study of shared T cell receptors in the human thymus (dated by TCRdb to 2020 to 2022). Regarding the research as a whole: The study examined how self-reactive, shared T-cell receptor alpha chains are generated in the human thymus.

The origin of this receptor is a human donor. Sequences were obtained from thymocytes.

Here is the DNA: TGCGCCAGCAGCCAAGGCTCCGGGACAGGGTATGAGACCCAGTACTTC. Its protein product is CASSQGSGTGYETQYF. The chain links TRBV4-3 with TRBJ2-5, and TRBD1 aligns with 9 junction nucleotides. The germline V gene sets CDR1 to LGHNA and CDR2 to YSLEER. V ends up 1 base short and J 5 bases short, with an unmatched junction base count of 8. There are 16 amino acids in the CDR3, from cysteine to phenylalanine inclusive. The CDR3 DNA has 48 bases and is translated from base 1.